Below, 4 T cell receptor beta chains from the same sample are listed, as sequenced in a study of shared clonotypes between healthy human individuals. Profiling relied on immunoSEQ multiplex PCR, and the TCRdb table lists in-frame clones only, not all of them. The table has about 490,000 clones, around 80% seen once. What was sequenced was PBMCs. Receptors were obtained from a woman aged 40 to 50 in good health. Some clones in this sample may be carry-over from other donors' samples.

CDR3 sequence reads: CASGGRVYNEQFF. The CDR3 nucleotides read TGTGCCAGCGGGGGCAGGGTATACAATGAGCAGTTCTTC. The chain couples TRBV14 to TRBJ2-1, with a tentative D call TRBD1 (6 bases). This CDR3 is 13 amino acids long. V shed 8 bases and J shed 4 bases, with 12 bases lying between them. Germline V gene lookup returns CDR1 SGHDN and CDR2 FVKESK.

The chain links TRBV29-1 to TRBJ2-3, with TRBD2 matching over 11 bases. The trim removed 6 bases at V and 2 bases at J, leaving 7 bases unmatched. CDR3 size: 15 residues. Germline CDR1 is SQVTM and CDR2 is ANQGSEA. The CDR3 protein is CSVMTSGIYTDTQYF. The CDR3 DNA reads as TGCAGCGTCATGACTAGCGGGATTTACACAGATACGCAGTATTTT.

The V gene is TRBV7-3, the J gene TRBJ2-7, with TRBD2 matching 9 bases. The CDR3 runs to 17 residues. Germline V gives CDR1 SGHTA, CDR2 FQGTGA. V was clipped by 0 bases and J by 7 bases; unmatched bases: 13. CDR3 bases: TGTGCCAGCAGCTTAACGGGTGGTGCGGGAGGGCCGTCTGAGCAGTACTTC. This translates into CASSLTGGAGGPSEQYF.

The rearrangement joins TRBV10-3 to TRBJ2-2; 7 nucleotides line up with TRBD1. The CDR3 sequence is 15 residues long. The germline V gene has CDR1 ENHRY and CDR2 SYGVKD. The V segment lost 5 bases and the J segment 1 base; nucleotides outside the gene matches: 4. CDR3 sequence: CAISTRTGNTGELFF. CDR3 sequence (DNA): TGTGCCATCAGTACCCGGACAGGGAACACCGGGGAGCTGTTTTTT.